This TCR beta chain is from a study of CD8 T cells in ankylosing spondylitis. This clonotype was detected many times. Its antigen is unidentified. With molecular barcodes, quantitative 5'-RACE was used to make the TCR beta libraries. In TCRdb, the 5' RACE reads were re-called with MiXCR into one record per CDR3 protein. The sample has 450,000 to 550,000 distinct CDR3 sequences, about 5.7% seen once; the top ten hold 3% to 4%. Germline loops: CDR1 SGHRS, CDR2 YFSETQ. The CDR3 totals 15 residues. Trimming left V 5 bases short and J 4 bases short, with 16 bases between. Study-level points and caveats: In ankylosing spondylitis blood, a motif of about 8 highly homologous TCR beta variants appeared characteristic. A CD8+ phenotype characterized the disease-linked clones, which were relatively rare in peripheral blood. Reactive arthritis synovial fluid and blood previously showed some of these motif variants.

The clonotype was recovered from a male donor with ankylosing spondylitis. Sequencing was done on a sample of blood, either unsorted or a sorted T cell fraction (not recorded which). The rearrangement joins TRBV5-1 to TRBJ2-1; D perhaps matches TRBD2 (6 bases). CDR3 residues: CASRPGSGRYNEQFF. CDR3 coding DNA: TGCGCCAGCAGACCGGGGAGCGGGCGATACAATGAGCAGTTCTTC.